This T cell receptor (beta chain) was identified during a study of PD-L1 blockade in urothelial cancer. This CDR3 comprises 20 residues. The germline V gene has CDR1 LGHNA and CDR2 YSLEER. V was clipped by 0 bases and J by 0 bases; unmatched bases: 10. Time point denoted: pretreatment peripheral blood. Locally advanced or metastatic urothelial carcinoma affected the patients. The authors spiked synthetic TCR analog templates into each PCR. The method was immunoSEQ multiplex PCR; TCRdb's version includes in-frame clones alone and lacks a portion of them. The repertoire holds about 87,000 clones, with less than 90% as singletons.

The chain links TRBV4-3 to TRBJ2-7; 14 bases are shared with TRBD2. The sequencing here drew on PBMCs, taken around atezolizumab (anti-PD-L1) treatment. This sequence was found in a man aged 60-69 years with urothelial cancer. The DNA of the CDR3 is TGCGCCAGCAGCCAAGAAATCGGGACTAGCGGGAGCCCCAGCTCCTACGAGCAGTACTTC. Translated, it gives CASSQEIGTSGSPSSYEQYF.